This T cell receptor beta chain was obtained from a study of human T cells and chemical hapten exposure (dated by TCRdb to the early 2020s). For the study in its entirety: For sensitization, 2% DPC in acetone was applied to a roughly 2 cm by roughly 2 cm area of upper inner arm skin. Weekly therapeutic DPC doses were additionally applied to the scalp of patients throughout the approximately 24-week study period. Patch tests used Finn chambers with 0.01% DPC on the upper back, scored after 6 days by International Contact Dermatitis Research Group standards. The patient cohort, mostly female, included alopecia areata with under or over 50% scalp involvement, alopecia totalis and alopecia universalis. Libraries were combined into a pool for sequencing, and differences in TCR yield between samples came mainly from small differences in library volumes within the pool. The study tracked peripheral blood TCR repertoire changes in vivo during primary and secondary sensitization to the hapten diphenylcyclopropenone (DPC) in alopecia patients. Blood was sampled from patients pre-sensitization (week 0) and at 2, 6 and about 24 weeks after DPC sensitization. For TCR sequencing, blood came from 25 to 35 alopecia patients at anywhere from one to four time points (pre-sensitization, 2, 6 and 24 weeks).

The sample's time point label, in plain terms: patch test 1, 2 weeks after DPC sensitization. The treatment or condition label, as the study defines it: therapeutic diphenylcyclopropenone sensitization with weekly scalp DPC. At every patch-test visit, the blood draw took place before the patch test was put on. Eligible patients were aged 18 to 70, diagnosed with alopecia, deemed suitable for DPC therapy, and excluded if pregnant. Unfractionated whole blood was collected in Tempus Blood RNA tubes, and total RNA was extracted from that blood. General study outcomes and caveats: Compared with pre-sensitization or healthy control sets, expanded TCRs formed significantly more large CDR3 similarity clusters, which is consistent with antigen-driven responses. All patients had alopecia, a presumed autoimmune disease, so their immune response might differ from that of healthy individuals. Patch test score was positively correlated with the number of PT1 expanded TCRs, with significance at thresholds 8, 16 and 32 but not at 4. DPC sensitization did not change the number of TCRs with a frequency above 1 in 1000, and there was no evidence of changes in global repertoire structure. Repeated subsampling changed both the strength of the expansion versus patch-test correlation and the threshold at which the correlation became significant.

CDR1 and CDR2 were assigned from the germline V gene as SQVTM and ANQGSEA. The germline V end is reduced by 6 bases and the J end by 0 bases; junction bases left unmatched: 24. The CDR3 spans 20 residues, from the cysteine through the phenylalanine. The CDR3 DNA has 60 bases and is translated from base 1. For this clonotype: Its antigen has not been determined. One base away there is no much larger clone; base qualities are not given.

Library preparation employed RACE. TCRdb shows the sequencer as NextSeq 500. Library preparation attached unique molecular identifiers to individual cDNA molecules for quantitative, reproducible TCR counting. From each blood RNA sample, both TCR alpha and TCR beta chains were sequenced. Per the authors' processing: Samples had a median of roughly 87,000 TCRs, with a range from roughly 20,000 to 690,600. The Decombinator software suite was used to annotate the V, J and CDR3 of the TCR reads. For PS versus PT1 abundance plots, all samples were subsampled to the same number of TCRs (28,000). Expanded TCRs were defined as absent before sensitization and observed at least eight times at the 2-week time point. Through fastp at Q25 and MiXCR, TCRdb rebuilt clones from the public reads, retaining in-frame beta chains. Each CDR3 protein gets just one entry, which takes the most common genes and DNA from the rows behind it. TCRdb's processing, not the authors', yielded these V and J calls. The sample table shows approximately 340,000 distinct CDR3 sequences, and approximately 6.3% are seen once. The ten most abundant clones make up 8.4% of the sample.

This chain joins TRBV29-1 to TRBJ1-1; a stretch of 8 junction bases matches TRBD1. The TCR comes from a woman under 30 with alopecia areata. Some clones in this sample may be carry-over from other donors' samples. The specimen was whole blood, collected in connection with sensitization to the hapten diphenylcyclopropenone (DPC). The DNA is as follows: TGCAGCGTGCCCCCTGGACAGGGCGGTAGCCTCCGAACCTTGAACACTGAAGCTTTCTTT. It codes for CSVPPGQGGSLRTLNTEAFF.